Each of the 14 T cell receptor beta chains below was sequenced from the same sample in a study of cytomegalovirus exposure and HLA in healthy donors. Both 60 Vbeta primers and 13 Jbeta primers went into the PCR. The data were produced by immunoSEQ multiplex PCR, yet TCRdb's version contains in-frame clones alone and is incomplete. The sample includes about 110,000 clones, around 81% of them seen just once. The sample comprised PBMCs. The receptors come from a young woman in good health and CMV-seronegative.

The J gene is TRBJ2-7, the V gene TRBV20-1; TRBD2 might be the D (5 bases). The CDR3 has 11 amino acids. Looked up from germline, CDR1 is DFQATT and CDR2 is SNEGSKA (reference sequence). V dropped 6 bases and J dropped 2 bases, with 8 bases sitting between them. CDR3 in amino acids: CSAGETYEQYF. The CDR3 nucleotides are TGCAGTGCCGGGGAAACCTACGAGCAGTACTTC.

The chain joins TRBV5-4 to TRBJ2-5; 9 bases are a match to TRBD1. Losses at the gene ends were 4 bases for V and 11 bases for J; bases not matched to a gene: 15. In germline, CDR1 is SGHNT, CDR2 YYREEE (reference sequence). The CDR3 has 15 residues. The CDR3 DNA is TGTGCCAGCAGCCAAGGACAGGGGCGCTCAGGGGAGCAGTACTTC. It yields the protein CASSQGQGRSGEQYF.

In the case of this clone: One junction end does not reproduce the germline sequence, and a read error may be involved. CDR3 residues: CSSRWRAGTGELFF. As DNA, the CDR3 is TGTTCCAGCAGATGGAGGGCCGGCACCGGGGAGCTGTTTTTT. This chain links TRBV7-9 with TRBJ2-2; D perhaps matches TRBD2 (6 bases). Germline V lookup: CDR1 SEHNR, CDR2 FQNEAQ (reference sequence). The CDR3 extends over 14 amino acids.

This clone was observed a single time. The chain couples TRBV12-2 to TRBJ1-6; no check of the table's D call, TRBD1, against the DNA was made. TRBV12-2 is flagged as a pseudogene. This CDR3 comprises 18 residues. The chain's CDR3 is CASRLAFRRDRDNSPLHF. CDR3 DNA sequence: TGTGCAAGTCGCTTAGCCTTCCGGAGGGACAGGGATAATTCACCCCTCCACTTT.

This clone was seen just once. The CDR3 sequence: CAISAVQGAGTEAFF. In DNA, the CDR3 is TGTGCCATCAGTGCTGTACAGGGGGCGGGCACTGAAGCTTTCTTT. This chain connects TRBV10-3 to TRBJ1-1; 9 positions match TRBD1. Germline CDR1 reads ENHRY; CDR2 reads SYGVKD. This CDR3 has 15 residues. V gave up 4 bases and J gave up 4 bases; unmatched junction bases: 7.

This clone turned up a few times. The CDR3 is CAWSALANTLDTQYF. The CDR3 DNA sequence: TGTGCCTGGAGCGCCCTAGCGAATACCTTAGATACGCAGTATTTT. The J gene is TRBJ2-3, the V gene TRBV30, with D perhaps matching TRBD2 (6 bases). CDR1 is GTSNPN and CDR2 is SVGIG in the germline V gene (reference sequence). The germline V and J ends were trimmed by 3 bases and 5 bases, with 18 bases remaining between them. The CDR3 runs 15 residues.

V usage is TRBV28 and J usage is TRBJ2-1, with D tentatively TRBD2 (5 bases). Germline V gene lookup returns CDR1 MDHEN and CDR2 SYDVKM. Trimming cost V 5 bases and J 4 bases, with 18 bases left between them. The length of the CDR3 is 16 residues. CDR3 coding DNA: TGTGCCAGCAGTACGCTGGACTCTAGGTCTTACAATGAGCAGTTCTTC. This codes for CASSTLDSRSYNEQFF. The variable domain in full, completed from reference TRBV28 and TRBJ2-1, reads DVKVTQSSRYLVKRTGEKVFLECVQDMDHENMFWYRQDPGLGLRLIYFSYDVKMKEKGDIPEGYSVSREKKERFSLILESASTNQTSMYLCASSTLDSRSYNEQFFGPGTRLTVL.

This chain connects TRBV5-4 to TRBJ2-1; 7 bases are a match to TRBD2. The trim removed 4 bases at V and 3 bases at J, leaving 4 bases unmatched. Germline V gene sequence: CDR1 SGHNT, CDR2 YYREEE (reference sequence). This CDR3 contains 14 residues. CDR3 sequence reads: CASSTRGSYNEQFF. DNA of the CDR3: TGTGCCAGCAGCACTCGCGGGAGCTACAATGAGCAGTTCTTC.

The chain employs TRBV5-1 and TRBJ1-4; 8 positions agree with TRBD1. Unmatched junction bases numbered 9, after V lost 3 bases and J lost 8 bases. Germline CDR1 reads SGHRS; CDR2 reads YFSETQ. The CDR3 is 15 residues long. The CDR3 region is CASSSWTGTKEKLFF. For the CDR3, the DNA is TGCGCCAGCAGCTCATGGACAGGGACGAAGGAAAAACTGTTTTTT.

Remarks on this clone: Germline and junction disagree at one end, which may indicate a read error. V gene TRBV7-9 combines with J gene TRBJ2-4; D gene ambiguous. Germline V gene sequence: CDR1 SEHNR, CDR2 FQNEAQ (reference sequence). The CDR3 covers 15 residues. CDR3 nucleotide sequence: TGTTCCAGCAGCTTAGCTCTAAGAGCCAAAAACATTCAGTACTTC. Amino acids: CSSSLALRAKNIQYF.

The chain couples TRBV2 to TRBJ2-7; perhaps TRBD2 as D (6 bases). V lost 6 bases to trimming and J lost 9 bases, with 15 bases between them. Germline-derived CDR1 and CDR2 are SNHLY and FYNNEI. The CDR3 is made up of 12 amino acids. The CDR3 DNA follows: TGTGCCAGCAGCTTCACACCGGAGGGGCAGTACTTC. As protein: CASSFTPEGQYF.

With respect to this clone: Other DNA sequences in this specimen translate into the identical CDR3. The chain uses TRBV27 and TRBJ1-2; a weak D match, TRBD1 (6 bases). The V end lost 6 bases, the J end lost 0 bases, and 23 bases lay between the germline ends. Germline CDR1 is MNHEY and CDR2 is SMNVEV (reference sequence). The CDR3 contains 18 residues. In nucleotides, the CDR3 is TGTGCCAGCAGCTTAAAGGGGGTCGGCACATTCTCTAACTATGGCTACACCTTC. Its protein product is CASSLKGVGTFSNYGYTF.

Concerning this clone itself: Compared with germline, one end of the junction differs, possibly owing to a read error. CDR3 nucleotides: TGTGCCAGCAGGGAAGGGACTTCTAACTATGGCTACACCTTC. Translated: CASREGTSNYGYTF. This chain uses TRBV6-1 with TRBJ1-2; a possible D gene is TRBD1 (5 bases). Germline lookup yields CDR1 MNHNS and CDR2 SASEGT. The CDR3 loop spans 14 amino acids.

The chain couples TRBV15 to TRBJ2-5; D is undetermined. V lost 1 base and J lost 2, with 8 bases in between. Per germline, CDR1 LNHNV and CDR2 YYDKDF (reference sequence). CDR3 size: 14 residues. CDR3: CATSRALLQETQYF. The CDR3 nucleotides read TGTGCCACCAGCAGAGCCTTACTTCAAGAGACCCAGTACTTC.